Presented here are 29 T cell receptor beta chains from one specimen sequenced in a study of tumor-infiltrating lymphocytes in localized non-small cell lung cancer. Assay used: immunoSEQ multiplex PCR; TCRdb lists only in-frame clones, some missing. The sample records over 11,000 clones, 75% to 85% being singletons. Sample: lung tumor tissue. These receptor sequences come from a human donor with non-small cell lung cancer.

V is TRBV7-2 and J is TRBJ1-5, with D unresolved. Germline CDR1 is SGHTA and CDR2 is FQGNSA. CDR3 length: 13 residues. Trimming left V 4 bases short and J 3 bases short, with 7 bases between. CDR3 region: CASSSGPNQPQHF. The DNA for the CDR3 is TGTGCCAGCAGCTCGGGCCCCAATCAGCCCCAGCATTTT. The full variable domain, in which reference TRBV7-2 and TRBJ1-5 provide the parts outside the CDR3, is GAGVSQSPSNKVTEKGKDVELRCDPISGHTALYWYRQSLGQGLEFLIYFQGNSAPDKSGLPSDRFSAERTGGSVSTLTIQRTQQEDSAVYLCASSSGPNQPQHFGDGTRLSIL.

The chain is built from TRBV11-3 and TRBJ2-6; possibly TRBD1 for D (5 bases). Looked up from germline, CDR1 is SGHNT and CDR2 is YENEEA. This CDR3 is built from 13 residues. The V end lost 3 bases, the J end lost 12 bases, and 12 bases lay between the germline ends. The CDR3 here is CASSLQGIGVLTF. The CDR3 coding sequence is TGTGCCAGCAGCTTGCAGGGAATAGGCGTCCTGACTTTC. The whole variable domain, remainder taken from reference TRBV11-3 and TRBJ2-6, is EAGVVQSPRYKIIEKKQPVAFWCNPISGHNTLYWYLQNLGQGPELLIRYENEEAVDDSQLPKDRFSAERLKGVDSTLKIQPAELGDSAVYLCASSLQGIGVLTFGAGSRLTVL.

The V call is TRBV5-1, the J call TRBJ2-1, with 11 bases lining up with TRBD2. Per germline, CDR1 SGHRS and CDR2 YFSETQ. The CDR3 sequence is 15 residues long. V shed 4 bases, J shed 7 bases, and the junction held 7 bases outside the gene matches. CDR3 nucleotides: TGCGCCAGCAGCCAAACTAGCGGGGGCTCTAATGAGCAGTTCTTC. Protein product: CASSQTSGGSNEQFF.

The J gene is TRBJ1-2, the V gene TRBV12-5; weak D call: TRBD1 (5 bases). Deletions cut 1 base from V and 3 bases from J, with 9 bases between. CDR1 is LGHNT and CDR2 is FRNRAP in the germline V gene. CDR3 size: 14 residues. The CDR3 sequence: CASGLEGADYGYTF. The CDR3 DNA is TGTGCTAGTGGTTTGGAAGGGGCCGACTATGGCTACACCTTC.

The chain joins TRBV10-3 to TRBJ1-1; unclear D gene. The V gene lost 0 bases and the J gene lost 5 bases, with 7 bases spanning the gap. The CDR3 sequence is 13 residues long. The germline gives CDR1 ENHRY, CDR2 SYGVKD. CDR3 protein: CAISESMETEAFF. DNA for the CDR3: TGTGCCATCAGTGAGTCGATGGAGACTGAAGCTTTCTTT.

The chain has TRBV4-2 and TRBJ1-2; weak D call: TRBD1 (6 bases). With 4 bases removed from V and 4 bases from J, the gap between germline ends came to 13 bases. CDR3 length: 14 residues. Germline CDR1 reads LGHNA; CDR2 reads YNFKEQ. The CDR3 DNA follows: TGTGCCAGCAGCCCGAGGGACACGCTCTATGGCTACACCTTC. Amino acid sequence: CASSPRDTLYGYTF.

This chain links TRBV30 with TRBJ2-3; 12 bases are a match to TRBD1. The CDR3 consists of 15 residues. Germline V lookup: CDR1 GTSNPN, CDR2 SVGIG (reference sequence). J was trimmed by 4 bases and V by 3 bases; bases with no gene match: 5. As DNA, the CDR3 is TGTGCCTGGAGCGCGGGACAGGGGGCCGCAGATACGCAGTATTTT. This encodes CAWSAGQGAADTQYF.

The V gene is TRBV11-3, the J gene TRBJ1-1; no definite D call. This CDR3 has 13 residues. Deletions cut 5 bases from V and 6 bases from J, with 13 bases between. Per germline, CDR1 SGHNT and CDR2 YENEEA. CDR3 bases: TGTGCCAGCAGCCCTTCCGGCGCCTCTGAAGCTTTCTTT. This gives the protein CASSPSGASEAFF.

The gene calls are TRBV5-1 and TRBJ2-7, with D possibly called TRBD1 or TRBD2 (5 bases each). V lost 5 bases and J lost 2, with 14 bases in between. The CDR3 extends over 14 amino acids. CDR1 is SGHRS and CDR2 is YFSETQ in the germline V gene. Here the CDR3 DNA reads TGCGCCAGCAGACGGGACCTGGGTGCCTACGAGCAGTACTTC. Protein: CASRRDLGAYEQYF.

The rearrangement uses TRBV11-3 and TRBJ2-5; 7 nucleotides line up with TRBD1. The CDR3 is 14 amino acids. CDR1 and CDR2 from the germline V gene are SGHNT and YENEEA. After removal of 4 bases from V and 4 bases from J, the junction contained 6 bases not matched to a gene. CDR3 coding DNA: TGTGCCAGCAGCTCCCGACAGGGAGTAGAGACCCAGTACTTC. It yields the protein CASSSRQGVETQYF. Filled out from reference TRBV11-3 and TRBJ2-5, the complete variable domain reads EAGVVQSPRYKIIEKKQPVAFWCNPISGHNTLYWYLQNLGQGPELLIRYENEEAVDDSQLPKDRFSAERLKGVDSTLKIQPAELGDSAVYLCASSSRQGVETQYFGPGTRLLVL.

The chain joins TRBV4-1 to TRBJ2-4; 11 bases fit TRBD2. Germline CDR1 and CDR2: MGHRA and YSYEKL. This CDR3 has 19 amino acids. V shed 1 base and J 7 bases; nucleotides not matched to a gene: 15. CDR3 coding DNA: TGCGCCAGCAGCCAAGTAAGCCGGGGGGCTAGCGGGAGGAGGAACATTCAGTACTTC. Protein: CASSQVSRGASGRRNIQYF.

The chain combines TRBV4-1 with TRBJ2-5; D might be TRBD2 (6 bases). The length of the CDR3 is 13 residues. The V gene's germline CDR1 is MGHRA and CDR2 YSYEKL. V dropped 1 base and J dropped 8 bases, with 11 bases sitting between them. This CDR3 is CASSQGPGDTQYF. The CDR3 DNA sequence: TGCGCCAGCAGCCAAGGCCCGGGAGATACCCAGTACTTC.

The J gene is TRBJ1-2, the V gene TRBV5-8; possible D gene TRBD1, 6 bases. The CDR3 runs 14 residues. The ends were cut back, 4 bases at V and 4 bases at J, with 14 bases in the middle. The V gene's germline CDR1 is SGHTS and CDR2 YDEGEE. The CDR3 sequence is CASSNPRGSYGYTF. Here the CDR3 DNA reads TGTGCCAGCAGCAATCCCAGGGGCAGCTATGGCTACACCTTC.

The rearrangement uses TRBV21-1 and TRBJ2-7; the tabulated D call, TRBD1, remains unverified against the DNA. TRBV21-1 is a pseudogene locus. The CDR3 is 14 amino acids. The CDR3 bases are TGTGCCAGCAGGGGGAAGACAGGGGGCTACGAGCAGTACTTC. The encoded protein is CASRGKTGGYEQYF.

The rearrangement uses TRBV27 and TRBJ2-1; D call uncertain. Germline V gene sequence: CDR1 MNHEY, CDR2 SMNVEV (reference sequence). The V end lost 10 bases, the J end lost 6 bases, and 19 bases lay between the germline ends. The CDR3 consists of 14 residues. CDR3 loop: CATLSGLAGNEQFF. The CDR3 region has the DNA TGTGCCACCCTCTCCGGGTTAGCCGGCAATGAGCAGTTCTTC.

This chain links TRBV5-1 with TRBJ1-1; 9 bases map to TRBD1. The CDR3 has 14 amino acids. V was pared by 0 bases and J by 11 bases, with 8 bases of the junction left unmatched. Germline CDR1 is SGHRS and CDR2 is YFSETQ. The CDR3 loop reads CASSLETGGAGAFF. CDR3 DNA sequence: TGCGCCAGCAGCTTGGAAACAGGGGGCGCAGGGGCTTTCTTT.

This clone occurred a few times. V usage is TRBV19 and J usage is TRBJ2-1, with TRBD2 matching over 7 bases. The CDR3 consists of 15 residues. The germline CDR1 and CDR2 sequences are LNHDA and SQIVND (reference sequence). CDR3: CVTSAKAGAYNEQFF. CDR3 DNA sequence: TGTGTAACTTCGGCCAAGGCGGGAGCCTACAATGAGCAGTTCTTC.

This clone was seen only once. The gene calls are TRBV6-1 and TRBJ1-1, with no clear D. CDR1 is MNHNS, CDR2 SASEGT, per germline. The V end was cut by 3 bases, the J end by 8 bases, with 13 bases between. The CDR3 spans 13 residues. The CDR3 coding sequence is TGTGCCAGCAGTGATTATGGGGTGGGGGAAGCTTTCTTT. This gives the protein CASSDYGVGEAFF.

The V call is TRBV4-1, the J call TRBJ2-7; possibly TRBD1 for D (5 bases). This CDR3 contains 12 residues. Germline-derived CDR1 and CDR2 are MGHRA and YSYEKL. Trimming cost V 7 bases and J 2 bases, with 9 bases left between them. The CDR3 reads CASTIRAYEQYF. The CDR3 DNA sequence: TGCGCCAGCACCATCAGGGCCTACGAGCAGTACTTC.

The chain links TRBV5-1 to TRBJ2-3; TRBD2 aligns across 9 bases. The trim removed 4 bases at V and 4 bases at J, leaving 4 bases unmatched. The CDR3 has 14 residues. Germline V lookup: CDR1 SGHRS, CDR2 YFSETQ. CDR3 DNA: TGCGCCAGCAGCCTGGGACTAGCCGCAGATACGCAGTATTTT. Its translation: CASSLGLAADTQYF.

The chain combines TRBV30 with TRBJ2-7, with a weak D call TRBD1 (6 bases). V was pared by 2 bases and J by 5 bases, with 10 bases between. This CDR3 has 12 residues. Per the germline V gene, CDR1 is GTSNPN and CDR2 is SVGIG (reference sequence). CDR3 nucleotide sequence: TGTGCCTGGAGTTTACAGGGAGACGAGCAGTACTTC. Translated, it gives CAWSLQGDEQYF.

The chain recombines TRBV6-5 with TRBJ2-7; TRBD1 matches 7 bases. CDR1 and CDR2 (germline): MNHEY, SVGAGI. The CDR3 consists of 15 residues. The J segment lost 0 bases and the V segment lost 0 bases, leaving 2 bases of the junction unmatched. Here the CDR3 DNA reads TGTGCCAGCAGTTACTCGGACAGGTTCTCCTACGAGCAGTACTTC. It codes for CASSYSDRFSYEQYF.

The chain recombines TRBV5-5 with TRBJ1-4; D is unclear. This CDR3 is built from 12 residues. V lost 2 bases to trimming and J lost 7 bases, with 6 bases between them. Germline V lookup: CDR1 SGHKS, CDR2 YYEKEE (reference sequence). CDR3 residues: CASSLIGEKLFF. DNA for the CDR3: TGTGCCAGCAGCTTAATCGGTGAAAAACTGTTTTTT.

This chain joins TRBV10-3 and TRBJ1-1; possibly TRBD1 for D (5 bases). The CDR3 sequence is 16 residues long. V lost 0 bases and J 0 bases, leaving 11 bases between the germline ends. Germline V gives CDR1 ENHRY, CDR2 SYGVKD. CDR3 loop: CAISESSPRVNTEAFF. The CDR3 DNA follows: TGTGCCATCAGTGAGTCTTCACCCAGGGTGAACACTGAAGCTTTCTTT.

V gene TRBV28 combines with J gene TRBJ2-1; D might be TRBD1 or TRBD2, each matching 5 bases. Trimming pared 5 bases from V and 6 bases from J, leaving 11 bases between. The germline V gene encodes CDR1 MDHEN and CDR2 SYDVKM. This CDR3 has 13 amino acids. The CDR3 here is CASSPRGFNEQFF. CDR3 sequence (DNA): TGTGCCAGCAGTCCCCGGGGCTTCAATGAGCAGTTCTTC.

V gene TRBV7-2 combines with J gene TRBJ2-7; D is uncertain. Germline loops: CDR1 SGHTA, CDR2 FQGNSA. CDR3 length: 12 residues. V lost 6 bases to trimming and J lost 3 bases, with 9 bases between them. In DNA form, the CDR3 reads TGTGCCAGCAGTCGCCTCCTCTACGAGCAGTACTTC. Protein: CASSRLLYEQYF.

The gene calls are TRBV7-8 and TRBJ1-4; D not certain. This CDR3 has 17 amino acids. V lost 6 bases, J lost 4 bases, and 21 bases lay in between. The germline V gene encodes CDR1 SGHVS and CDR2 FQNEAQ. CDR3 residues: CASSLVGYGGLNEKLFF. In nucleotides, the CDR3 is TGTGCCAGCAGTCTCGTAGGGTACGGAGGTCTTAATGAAAAACTGTTTTTT.

This clone was counted a few times. The V and J genes are TRBV5-1 and TRBJ2-2, with TRBD1 matching over 8 bases. The V gene's germline CDR1 is SGHRS and CDR2 YFSETQ. The CDR3 contains 14 residues. J was trimmed by 1 base and V by 5 bases; bases with no gene match: 1. CDR3 protein: CASRGTGNTGELFF. The CDR3 nucleotides read TGCGCCAGCAGAGGGACAGGGAACACCGGGGAGCTGTTTTTT.

The V call is TRBV18, the J call TRBJ2-2; 7 bases fit TRBD1. V was clipped by 3 bases and J by 6 bases; unmatched bases: 7. The CDR3 runs 15 residues. Germline V gene lookup returns CDR1 KGHSH and CDR2 LQKENI. The CDR3 sequence is CASSPSTTGAGELFF. The CDR3 coding sequence is TGTGCCAGCTCACCGTCAACTACAGGGGCCGGGGAGCTGTTTTTT.